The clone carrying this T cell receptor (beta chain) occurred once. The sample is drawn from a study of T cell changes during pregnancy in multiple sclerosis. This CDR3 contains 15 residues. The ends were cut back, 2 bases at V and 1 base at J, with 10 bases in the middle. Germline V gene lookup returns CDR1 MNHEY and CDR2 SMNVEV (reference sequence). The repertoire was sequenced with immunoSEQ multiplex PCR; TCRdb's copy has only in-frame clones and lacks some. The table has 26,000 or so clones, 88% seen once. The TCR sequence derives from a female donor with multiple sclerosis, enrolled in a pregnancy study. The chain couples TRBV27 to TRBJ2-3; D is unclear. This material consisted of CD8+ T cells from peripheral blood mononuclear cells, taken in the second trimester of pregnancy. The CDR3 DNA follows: TGTGCCAGCAGTTTAAGGCGGTCGGGCACAGATACGCAGTATTTT. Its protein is CASSLRRSGTDTQYF.